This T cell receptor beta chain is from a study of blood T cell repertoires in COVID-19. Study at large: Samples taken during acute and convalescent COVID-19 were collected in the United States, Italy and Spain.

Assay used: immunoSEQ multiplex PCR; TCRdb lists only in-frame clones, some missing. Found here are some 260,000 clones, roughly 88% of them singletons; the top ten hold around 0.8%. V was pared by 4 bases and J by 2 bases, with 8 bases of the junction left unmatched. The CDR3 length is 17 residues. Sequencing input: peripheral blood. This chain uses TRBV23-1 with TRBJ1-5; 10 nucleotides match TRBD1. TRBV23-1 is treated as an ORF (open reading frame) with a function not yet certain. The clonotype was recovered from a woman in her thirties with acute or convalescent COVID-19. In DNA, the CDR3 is TGCGCCAGCAGTCCTAACCCTGGGACAGGGGGCAATCAGCCCCAGCATTTT. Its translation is CASSPNPGTGGNQPQHF.